This T cell receptor (beta chain) was recorded in a study of monozygotic twins with inflammatory bowel disease. Eight separate reactions per sample served to make cDNA. One entry per CDR3 protein, without DNA, is what TCRdb gives after re-calling the 5' RACE reads. Its listing shows fewer than 150,000 distinct CDR3 sequences. The clonotype originates from a human donor with ulcerative colitis or Crohn's disease, or a healthy co-twin of an affected twin (not recorded which). Sequencing used blood.

The chain's CDR3 is CASSLEGSSSIYGYTF. V and J are TRBV12-3 or TRBV12-4 and TRBJ1-2. The length of the CDR3 is 16 residues.